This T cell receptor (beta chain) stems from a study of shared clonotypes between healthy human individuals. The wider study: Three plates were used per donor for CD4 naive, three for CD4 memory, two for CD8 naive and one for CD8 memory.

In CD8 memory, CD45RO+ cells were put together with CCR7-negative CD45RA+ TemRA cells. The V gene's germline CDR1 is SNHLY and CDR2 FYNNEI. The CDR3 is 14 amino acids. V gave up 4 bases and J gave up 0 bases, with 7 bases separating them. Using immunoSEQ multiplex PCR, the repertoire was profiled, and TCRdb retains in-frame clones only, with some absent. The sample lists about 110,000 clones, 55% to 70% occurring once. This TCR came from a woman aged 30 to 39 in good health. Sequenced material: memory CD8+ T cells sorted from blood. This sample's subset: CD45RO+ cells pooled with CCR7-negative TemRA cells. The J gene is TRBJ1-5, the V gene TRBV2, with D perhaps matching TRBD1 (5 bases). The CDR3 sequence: CASSGQGSNQPQHF. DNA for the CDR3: TGTGCCAGCAGTGGCCAGGGTAGCAATCAGCCCCAGCATTTT.